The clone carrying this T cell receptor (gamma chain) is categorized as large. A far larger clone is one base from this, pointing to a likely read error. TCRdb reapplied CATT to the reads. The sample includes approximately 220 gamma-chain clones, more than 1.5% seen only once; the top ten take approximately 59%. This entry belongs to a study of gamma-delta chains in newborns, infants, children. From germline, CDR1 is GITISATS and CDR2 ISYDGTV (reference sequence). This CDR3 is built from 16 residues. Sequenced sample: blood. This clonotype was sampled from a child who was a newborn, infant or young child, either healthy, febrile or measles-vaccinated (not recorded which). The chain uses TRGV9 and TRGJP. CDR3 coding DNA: TGTGCCTCGTGGGAGGTGCAAGAGTTGGGCAAAAAAATCAAGGTATTT. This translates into CASWEVQELGKKIKVF.